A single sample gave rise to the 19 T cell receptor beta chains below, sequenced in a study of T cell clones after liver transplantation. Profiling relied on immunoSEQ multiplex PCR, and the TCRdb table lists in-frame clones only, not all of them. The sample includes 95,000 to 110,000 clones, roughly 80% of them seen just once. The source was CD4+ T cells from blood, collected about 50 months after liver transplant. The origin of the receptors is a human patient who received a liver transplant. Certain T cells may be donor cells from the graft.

The CDR3 is CASGEGQSYEQYF. For the CDR3, the DNA is TGCGCCAGCGGTGAGGGACAGTCCTACGAGCAGTACTTC. This chain joins TRBV5-1 and TRBJ2-7; 7 bases fit TRBD1. The ends lost 7 bases at V and 1 base at J; junction bases unmatched: 5. The CDR3 loop spans 13 amino acids. Germline loops: CDR1 SGHRS, CDR2 YFSETQ.

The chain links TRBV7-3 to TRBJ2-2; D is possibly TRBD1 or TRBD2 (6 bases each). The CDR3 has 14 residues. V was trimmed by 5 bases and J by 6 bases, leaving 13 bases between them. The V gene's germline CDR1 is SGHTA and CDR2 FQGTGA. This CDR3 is CASSPGGWAGELFF. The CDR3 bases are TGTGCCAGCAGCCCCGGGGGCTGGGCCGGGGAGCTGTTTTTT.

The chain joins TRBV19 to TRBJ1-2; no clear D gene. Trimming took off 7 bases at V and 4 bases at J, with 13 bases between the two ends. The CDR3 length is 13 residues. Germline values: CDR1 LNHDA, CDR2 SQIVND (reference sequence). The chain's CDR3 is CASNPGRSYGYTF. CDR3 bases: TGTGCCAGTAACCCCGGACGGAGCTATGGCTACACCTTC.

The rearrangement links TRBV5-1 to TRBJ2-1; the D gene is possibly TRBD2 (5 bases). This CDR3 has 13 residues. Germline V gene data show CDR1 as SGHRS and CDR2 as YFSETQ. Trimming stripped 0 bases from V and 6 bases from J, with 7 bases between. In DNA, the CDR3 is TGCGCCAGCAGCTTGGACCTAGCCAATGAGCAGTTCTTC. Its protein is CASSLDLANEQFF.

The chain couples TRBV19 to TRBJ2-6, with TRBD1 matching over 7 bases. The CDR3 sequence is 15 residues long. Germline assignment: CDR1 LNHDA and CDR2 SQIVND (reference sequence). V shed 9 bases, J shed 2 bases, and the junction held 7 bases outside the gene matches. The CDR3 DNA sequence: TGTGCCAGCCTAGACAGGGACCCTGGGGCCAACGTCCTGACTTTC. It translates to CASLDRDPGANVLTF.

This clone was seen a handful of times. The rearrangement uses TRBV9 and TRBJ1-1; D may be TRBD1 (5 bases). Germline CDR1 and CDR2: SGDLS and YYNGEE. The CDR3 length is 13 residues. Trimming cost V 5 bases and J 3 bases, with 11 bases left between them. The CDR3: CASSTGTYTEAFF. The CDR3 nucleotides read TGTGCCAGCAGTACAGGAACCTACACTGAAGCTTTCTTT. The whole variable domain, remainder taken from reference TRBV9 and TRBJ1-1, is DSGVTQTPKHLITATGQRVTLRCSPRSGDLSVYWYQQSLDQGLQFLIQYYNGEERAKGNILERFSAQQFPDLHSELNLSSLELGDSALYFCASSTGTYTEAFFGQGTRLTVV.

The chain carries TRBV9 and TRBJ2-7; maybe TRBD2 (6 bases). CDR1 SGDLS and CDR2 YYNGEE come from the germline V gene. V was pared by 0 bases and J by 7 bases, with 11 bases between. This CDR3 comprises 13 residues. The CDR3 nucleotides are TGTGCCAGCAGCGTAGGGACCCGGGAGGAGCAGTACTTC. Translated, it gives CASSVGTREEQYF. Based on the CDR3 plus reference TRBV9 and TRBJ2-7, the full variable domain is DSGVTQTPKHLITATGQRVTLRCSPRSGDLSVYWYQQSLDQGLQFLIQYYNGEERAKGNILERFSAQQFPDLHSELNLSSLELGDSALYFCASSVGTREEQYFGPGTRLTVT.

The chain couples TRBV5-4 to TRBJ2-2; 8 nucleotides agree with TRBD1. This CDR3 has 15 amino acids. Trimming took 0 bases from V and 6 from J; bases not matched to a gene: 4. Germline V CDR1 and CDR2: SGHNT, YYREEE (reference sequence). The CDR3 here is CASSLVQGVPGELFF. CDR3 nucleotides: TGTGCCAGCAGCTTGGTACAGGGGGTTCCCGGGGAGCTGTTTTTT.

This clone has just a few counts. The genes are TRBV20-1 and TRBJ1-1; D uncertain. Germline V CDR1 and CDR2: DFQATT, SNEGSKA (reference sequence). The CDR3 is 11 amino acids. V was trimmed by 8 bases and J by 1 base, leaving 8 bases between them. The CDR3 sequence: CSPGGNTEAFF. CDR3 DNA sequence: TGCAGTCCTGGAGGGAACACTGAAGCTTTCTTT.

The CDR3 DNA reads as TGTGCCAGCAGCCGGGACAGGGGAGCCGGGGAGCTGTTTTTT. Its translation: CASSRDRGAGELFF. The rearrangement joins TRBV7-3 to TRBJ2-2, with 10 bases identical to TRBD1. V trimming: 5 bases; J trimming: 6 bases; junction bases outside the gene matches: 3. The CDR3 consists of 14 residues. CDR1 is SGHTA, CDR2 FQGTGA, per germline.

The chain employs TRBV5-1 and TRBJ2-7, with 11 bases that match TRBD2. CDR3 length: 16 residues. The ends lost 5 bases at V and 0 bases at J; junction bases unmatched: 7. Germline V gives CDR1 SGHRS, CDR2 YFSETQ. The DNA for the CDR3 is TGCGCCAGCAGAGGAGGGACTAGCGGAAACTCCTACGAGCAGTACTTC. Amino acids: CASRGGTSGNSYEQYF.

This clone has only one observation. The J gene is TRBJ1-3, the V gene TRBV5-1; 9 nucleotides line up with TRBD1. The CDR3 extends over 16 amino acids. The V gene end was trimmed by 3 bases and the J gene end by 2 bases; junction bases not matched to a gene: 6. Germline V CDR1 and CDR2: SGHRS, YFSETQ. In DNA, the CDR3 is TGCGCCAGCAGCTCGGGACAGGGAAAAGCTGGAAACACCATATATTTT. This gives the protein CASSSGQGKAGNTIYF.

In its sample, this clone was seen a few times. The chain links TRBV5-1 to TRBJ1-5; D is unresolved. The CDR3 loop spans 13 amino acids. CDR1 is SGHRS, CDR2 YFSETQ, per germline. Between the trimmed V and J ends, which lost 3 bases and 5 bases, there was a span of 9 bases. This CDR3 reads CASSYGGDQPQHF. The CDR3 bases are TGCGCCAGCAGCTACGGCGGGGATCAGCCCCAGCATTTT.

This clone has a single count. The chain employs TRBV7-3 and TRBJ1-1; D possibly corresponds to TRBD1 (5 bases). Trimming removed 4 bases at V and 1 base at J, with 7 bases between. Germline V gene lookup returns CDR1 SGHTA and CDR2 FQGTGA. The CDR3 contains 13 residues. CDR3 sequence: CASSSQGNTEAFF. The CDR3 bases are TGTGCCAGCAGCTCGCAGGGGAACACTGAAGCTTTCTTT.

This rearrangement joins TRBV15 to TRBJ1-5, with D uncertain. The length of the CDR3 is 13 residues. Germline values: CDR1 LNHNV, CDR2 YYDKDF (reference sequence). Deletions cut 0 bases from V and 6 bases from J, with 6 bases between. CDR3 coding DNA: TGTGCCACCAGCAGAGATGGGGTTCAGCCCCAGCATTTT. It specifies CATSRDGVQPQHF.

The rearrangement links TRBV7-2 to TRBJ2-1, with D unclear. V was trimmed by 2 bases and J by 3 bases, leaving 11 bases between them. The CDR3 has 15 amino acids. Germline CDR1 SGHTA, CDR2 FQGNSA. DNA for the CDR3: TGTGCCAGCAGCTTACGGACCGTGGACTACAATGAGCAGTTCTTC. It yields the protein CASSLRTVDYNEQFF.

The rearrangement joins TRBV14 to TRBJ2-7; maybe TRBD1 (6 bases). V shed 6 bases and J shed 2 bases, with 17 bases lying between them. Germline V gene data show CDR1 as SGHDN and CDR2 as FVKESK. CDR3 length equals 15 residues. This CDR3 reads CASRPTGTFPYEQYF. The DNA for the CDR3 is TGTGCCAGCAGGCCCACCGGGACATTTCCCTACGAGCAGTACTTC.

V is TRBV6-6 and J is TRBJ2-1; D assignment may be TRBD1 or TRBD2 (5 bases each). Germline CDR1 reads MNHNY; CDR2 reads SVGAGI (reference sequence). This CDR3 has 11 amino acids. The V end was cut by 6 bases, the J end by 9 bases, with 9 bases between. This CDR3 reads CASSPGTEQFF. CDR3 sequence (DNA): TGTGCCAGCAGCCCCGGGACTGAGCAGTTCTTC.

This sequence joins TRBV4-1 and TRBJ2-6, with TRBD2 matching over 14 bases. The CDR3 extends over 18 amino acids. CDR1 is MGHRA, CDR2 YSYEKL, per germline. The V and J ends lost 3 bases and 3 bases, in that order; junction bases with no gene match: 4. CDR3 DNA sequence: TGCGCCAGCAGCCATGGACTAGCGGGAGGAATTGGGGCCAACGTCCTGACTTTC. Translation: CASSHGLAGGIGANVLTF.